This T cell receptor beta chain came from a study of cytomegalovirus exposure and HLA in healthy donors. With 60 Vbeta and 13 Jbeta primers, the PCR was carried out. TCRdb's table, derived via immunoSEQ multiplex PCR, lists solely in-frame clones and lacks some. The sample consists of 250,000 to 300,000 clones, approximately 84% of them appearing once. Worth noting for this clone: Its specificity is not known.

The germline V gene encodes CDR1 SEHNR and CDR2 FQNEAQ (reference sequence). The CDR3 is 14 amino acids. Losses at the gene ends were 4 bases for V and 4 bases for J; bases not matched to a gene: 6. General study results and limits: The listing of roughly 160 TCR beta chains classed them as cytomegalovirus-associated.

The specimen was PBMCs. The sequence derives from a woman aged 40 to 55 in good health and CMV-seropositive. The chain carries TRBV7-9 and TRBJ1-2, with TRBD1 matching over 7 bases. Written as DNA, the CDR3 is TGTGCCAGCAGCTCCGGGACAGTACCCTATGGCTACACCTTC. Protein sequence: CASSSGTVPYGYTF.